These 6 T cell receptor beta chains originate from one sample sequenced in a study of blood T cell repertoires in COVID-19. Data came from immunoSEQ multiplex PCR; TCRdb stores just in-frame clones and leaves some out. This table has approximately 98,000 clones, 82% appearing once. The specimen sequenced was peripheral blood. The source is a man older than 75 with acute or convalescent COVID-19.

This chain joins TRBV27 and TRBJ1-3; TRBD1 matches 7 bases. Germline values: CDR1 MNHEY, CDR2 SMNVEV (reference sequence). This CDR3 comprises 13 residues. Unmatched junction bases numbered 3, after V lost 7 bases and J lost 3 bases. CDR3 nucleotides: TGTGCCAGCAAAGGGGGCGGTGGAAACACCATATATTTT. This translates into CASKGGGGNTIYF.

The chain combines TRBV10-2 with TRBJ2-5; 12 bases align to TRBD2. V dropped 4 bases and J dropped 5; count of bases not matched to a gene: 8. In germline, CDR1 is WSHSY, CDR2 SAAADI. The CDR3 is 16 residues long. Written as DNA, the CDR3 is TGCGCCAGCAGTGCGAACCTAGCGGGGGGGAAGGAGACCCAGTACTTC. It translates to CASSANLAGGKETQYF.

The chain employs TRBV30 and TRBJ2-7; 8 nucleotides align to TRBD2. J gave up 6 bases and V 1 base, and 5 bases lay outside the gene matches. CDR1 and CDR2 (germline): GTSNPN, SVGIG (reference sequence). This CDR3 has 13 residues. The CDR3 bases are TGTGCCTGGAGTGGAGCGGGAGTAAGCGAGCAGTACTTC. It translates to CAWSGAGVSEQYF.

This clone came up a few times. This chain links TRBV12-5 with TRBJ2-1; 11 bases line up with TRBD2. This CDR3 is built from 16 residues. CDR1 is LGHNT and CDR2 is FRNRAP in the germline V gene. The junction had 5 bases not matched to a gene; V was cut back by 7 bases and J by 0 bases. The CDR3 DNA follows: TGTGCTAGTGCCCAAACTAGCGGGAGCTCCTACAATGAGCAGTTCTTC. This translates into CASAQTSGSSYNEQFF.

CDR3 sequence (DNA): TGTGCCAGTAGTACTCCTGGGACTAGCTACGAGCAGTACTTC. Encoded protein: CASSTPGTSYEQYF. V is TRBV19 and J is TRBJ2-7, with 8 bases that match TRBD2. Unmatched junction bases numbered 5, after V lost 4 bases and J lost 3 bases. The germline V gene encodes CDR1 LNHDA and CDR2 SQIVND (reference sequence). CDR3 length: 14 amino acids.

V is TRBV27 and J is TRBJ2-1; maybe TRBD1 (6 bases). The germline V and J ends were trimmed by 3 bases and 2 bases, with 14 bases remaining between them. Per germline, CDR1 MNHEY and CDR2 SMNVEV (reference sequence). The CDR3 is made up of 16 amino acids. The CDR3 region is CASSFRAGTPYNEQFF. CDR3 in DNA: TGTGCCAGCAGTTTTAGGGCCGGGACACCCTACAATGAGCAGTTCTTC.